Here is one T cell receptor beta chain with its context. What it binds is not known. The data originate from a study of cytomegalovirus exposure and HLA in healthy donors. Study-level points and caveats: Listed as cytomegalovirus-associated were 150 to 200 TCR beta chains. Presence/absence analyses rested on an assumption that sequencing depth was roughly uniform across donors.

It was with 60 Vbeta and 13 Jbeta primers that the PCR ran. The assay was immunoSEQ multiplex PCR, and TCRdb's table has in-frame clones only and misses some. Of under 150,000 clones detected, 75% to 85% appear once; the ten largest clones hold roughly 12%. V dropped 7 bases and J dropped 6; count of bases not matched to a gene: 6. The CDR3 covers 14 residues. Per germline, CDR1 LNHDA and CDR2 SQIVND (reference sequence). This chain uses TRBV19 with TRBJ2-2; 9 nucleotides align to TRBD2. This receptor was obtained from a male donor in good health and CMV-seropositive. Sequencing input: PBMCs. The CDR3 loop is CASISAGGPGELFF. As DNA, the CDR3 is TGTGCCAGTATAAGCGCGGGAGGGCCCGGGGAGCTGTTTTTT.